These T cell receptor beta chains were read from a single sample in a study of T cell responses to AZD1222 COVID-19 vaccine. Profiling relied on immunoSEQ multiplex PCR, and the TCRdb table lists in-frame clones only, not all of them. The sample yields approximately 120,000 clones, 85% seen once. Specimen: peripheral blood, collected 28 days after the second AZD1222 dose. The receptors were gathered from an adult who received the AZD1222 COVID-19 vaccine. The CDR3 runs from the conserved cysteine through the conserved F or W. Each record gives: J gene, clone size, D gene, V gene, CDR3 DNA, CDR3 protein. A D gene is named only where the DNA matches it firmly. Not all rows give a size; the values are once, few, many and, for expanded clones, a class.

>TRBJ2-3|NA|TRBD2|TRBV2
TGTGCCAGCAGTGAACGGCGGGGGATCACAGATACGCAGTATTTT
CASSERRGITDTQYF
>TRBJ1-6|once|TRBD1|TRBV6-1
TGTGCCAGCAGTGAAGCGGACAGGGGGTATTCACCCCTCCACTTT
CASSEADRGYSPLHF
>TRBJ1-1|NA|NA|TRBV7-8
TGTGCCAGCAGCTTAGTGGGCAGAGCATCGAACACTGAAGCTTTCTTT
CASSLVGRASNTEAFF
>TRBJ1-5|NA|NA|TRBV28
TGTGCCAGCTCCGACGGCAATCAGCCCCAGCATTTT
CASSDGNQPQHF
>TRBJ2-5|NA|TRBD2|TRBV24-1
TGTGCCACCAGCTCCGGGACTAGCGGGGGGAAAGAGACCCAGTACTTC
CATSSGTSGGKETQYF
>TRBJ1-2|NA|NA|TRBV2
TGTGCCAGCAGTGAATATGAAGGCCGGGTAGGAGGCTACACCTTC
CASSEYEGRVGGYTF
>TRBJ2-1|NA|NA|TRBV6-2/TRBV6-3
TGTGCCAGCAGTTATTTGCGCGCCGATGAGCAGTTCTTC
CASSYLRADEQFF
>TRBJ2-5|few|TRBD2|TRBV6-5
TGTGTCCCCCGATCACTAGCGGCCCAAGAGACCCAGTACTTC
CVPRSLAAQETQYF
>TRBJ2-1|NA|NA|TRBV6-6
TGTGCCAGCGGGGCGGGTCGACTATACAATGAGCAGTTCTTC
CASGAGRLYNEQFF
>TRBJ1-1|few|NA|TRBV5-6
TGTGCCAGCAGCTTGGTAGGGACACCGAACACTGAAGCTTTCTTT
CASSLVGTPNTEAFF
>TRBJ1-1|NA|NA|TRBV6-5
TGTGCCAGCAGCCCGCTGCTAGAGAACACTGAAGCTTTCTTT
CASSPLLENTEAFF
>TRBJ2-7|NA|TRBD1|TRBV7-9
TGTGCCAGCAGCTTAGGCGGGACAGGGGGCAACGAGCAGTACTTC
CASSLGGTGGNEQYF
>TRBJ2-7|NA|NA|TRBV6-5
TGTGCCAGCAAGTTGGACAGCCACTACGAGCAGTACTTC
CASKLDSHYEQYF
>TRBJ2-2|NA|NA|TRBV11-2
TGTGCCAGCAGCCCATTTACCTGGAACACCGGGGAGCTGTTTTTT
CASSPFTWNTGELFF
>TRBJ2-1|NA|NA|TRBV5-1
TGCGCCAGCAGCTTGGCCTCAGGGAGCTCCTACAATGAGCAGTTCTTC
CASSLASGSSYNEQFF
>TRBJ2-5|NA|NA|TRBV14
TGTGCCAGCAGCCACGGCCCCCGGGGGGAGACCCAGTACTTC
CASSHGPRGETQYF
>TRBJ2-5|once|NA|TRBV5-1
TGCGCCAGCAGCTTGGCCGGCCCAACGTCAGAGACCCAGTACTTC
CASSLAGPTSETQYF
>TRBJ1-5|NA|NA|TRBV2
TGTGCCAGCAGTGTAAGTTCGGGGGGTAACAATCAGCCCCAGCATTTT
CASSVSSGGNNQPQHF
>TRBJ1-2|NA|TRBD1|TRBV7-2
TGTGCCAGCAGCCCCGGACAGGGGGCCGTGGGCTACACCTTC
CASSPGQGAVGYTF
>TRBJ2-7|once|NA|TRBV30
TGTGCCTGGAGTATCCCCAACTTTGGAGTAGCCTACGAGCAGTACTTC
CAWSIPNFGVAYEQYF
>TRBJ1-1|NA|NA|TRBV6-5
TGTGCCAGCAGTAACACAGACATGAACACTGAAGCTTTCTTT
CASSNTDMNTEAFF
>TRBJ1-2|NA|NA|TRBV9
TGTGCCAGCAGCTACCGGGACCGCGACTATGGCTACACCTTC
CASSYRDRDYGYTF
>TRBJ1-5|NA|NA|TRBV5-3
TGTGCCAGAAGCTTACGGCGGAATCAGCCCCAGCATTTT
CARSLRRNQPQHF